The sequence of this T cell receptor beta chain was determined in a study of T cell responses to AZD1222 COVID-19 vaccine (dated by TCRdb to the early 2020s). Regarding the complete study: A total of 240 or so trial participants underwent TCR sequencing, of whom 200 to 220 had received two doses of AZD1222 and about 25 had received two doses of the MenACWY control vaccine. Trial participants were enrolled by age into 18-55, 56-69 and 70-plus year subgroups, with about 150, 27 and 61 TCR-sequenced participants respectively.

The CDR3 regions of human TCRbeta chains were analyzed by immunosequencing. In the paper's pipeline: Repertoire TCRs were matched against a reference library of SARS-CoV-2-specific TCRs generated with the MIRA antigen-specificity platform. Breadth was defined as the fraction of unique TCRs that were SARS-CoV-2-associated. Depth was defined as the fraction of total T cells that were SARS-CoV-2-associated. Using the MIRA data, each spike-specific TCR was assigned both to the spike region to which the TCR was reactive and to a CD4 or CD8 class. Log10-transformed breadth and depth values were compared by one-way ANOVA with Sidak's multiple comparisons tests. The clones in this table, taken by TCRdb from immuneACCESS, are in-frame only. Not every clone is retained; where verified, under half of the shortfall comes from an unresolved V gene, and the cause of the rest is unknown. V, J and clone size reflect that table, while D and trimming were determined from the DNA. The table for this sample lists about 180,000 clones; 90% of them were counted only once. The ten biggest clones cover roughly 4.3% of the sample.

About this clone itself: There is no known antigen for this receptor. Base qualities are missing; no much larger clone stands one base away.

V is reduced by 4 bases and J by 7 bases, leaving a spacing of 13 bases between them. Sequences SGHAT (CDR1) and FQNNGV (CDR2) are obtained from the germline V gene. Its CDR3 holds 13 amino acids, cysteine through phenylalanine. Solely the CDR3 DNA is kept, with 39 bases framed from the first base. Beyond this particular receptor, the publication reports: Nearly half of unique spike-specific TCRs reportedly recognized epitopes outside regions mutated in the B.1.351 and B.1.1.7 variants. Most participants were white British and females outnumbered males, and the authors suggested that clonal diversity may have been underestimated. Because no samples from the day 14 peak response were available, repertoires could be characterized only after the peak T cell response. In the small 56-69-year group, the increase in depth fell short of significance, most likely because of low power. Conclusions about previously exposed vaccinees were limited because only six AZD1222 recipients were SARS-CoV-2 seropositive at baseline. Spike-specific TCR breadth and depth rose significantly after two AZD1222 doses compared with day 0 and with MenACWY recipients. The whole spike protein was spanned by vaccine-associated CD4 TCRs, and dominant responses were seen in regions 160-218 and 743-854.

Explained via the paper, the time point label denotes: about 28 days (+/-7) after the second vaccine dose. The label giving this sample's treatment or condition can be read as: meningococcal conjugate vaccine given as trial control. Samples from vaccinated people were obtained from the UK trials COV001 and COV002, which included a single-blind randomized controlled phase 2/3 trial of AZD1222 (ChAdOx1 nCoV-19) in healthy adults. For TCRbeta chain sequencing, PBMC samples were collected from trial participants at day 0 and at day 28 after the second dose. The TCR comes from an adult who received the MenACWY meningococcal vaccine as a control. Sequencing was performed on peripheral blood, taken 28 days after the second dose of the MenACWY control vaccine. The chain is encoded by TRBV11-2 joined to TRBJ1-2, with the D gene not confidently named. The DNA sequence is as follows: TGTGCCAGCAGCTATCCCCGTTTCGGTGGCTACACCTTC. Translation gives CASSYPRFGGYTF.